This T cell receptor (beta chain) was recovered during a study of blood T cell repertoires in COVID-19. About the research overall: Samples representing acute and convalescent COVID-19 were sourced from the United States, Italy and Spain.

Profiled with immunoSEQ multiplex PCR; TCRdb holds only in-frame clones, not every one. This table holds 300,000 to 400,000 clones, roughly 88% found once. The receptor's source is a woman aged 30 to 39 with acute COVID-19. Sequencing was done on a sample of PBMCs or T cells enriched from blood (not recorded which).

The CDR3: CASTLNRGGVNEQYF. The DNA for the CDR3 is TGTGCCAGCACCCTAAACCGGGGGGGTGTTAACGAGCAGTACTTC. The chain links TRBV7-9 to TRBJ2-7; TRBD2 matches at 8 bases. The trim removed 7 bases at V and 5 bases at J, leaving 13 bases unmatched. Germline V CDR1 and CDR2: SEHNR, FQNEAQ (reference sequence). CDR3 length: 15 residues.